Included here is one TCR beta chain sequence, with context. Sequencing used immunoSEQ multiplex PCR; TCRdb keeps in-frame clones, though not all of them. The table lists about 350,000 clones, over 85% of them singletons. This sample is drawn from a study of blood T cell repertoires in COVID-19. The Seattle site enrolled patients during active infection and followed them longitudinally. This clonotype was sampled from a woman in her sixties or seventies with COVID-19, enrolled during active disease. Sample: peripheral blood.

The CDR3 protein is CASGFQGALYGYTF. The DNA for the CDR3 is TGTGCTAGTGGCTTTCAGGGGGCTCTCTATGGCTACACCTTC. J is TRBJ1-2 and V is TRBV12-5; 8 bases map to TRBD1. Germline lookup yields CDR1 LGHNT and CDR2 FRNRAP. This CDR3 spans 14 amino acids. V trimming: 6 bases; J trimming: 4 bases; junction bases outside the gene matches: 7.